The 13 T cell receptor beta chains in this list originate from one sample, sequenced in a study of blood T cell repertoires in COVID-19. This table comes from immunoSEQ multiplex PCR, and its TCRdb copy is limited to in-frame clones, with some not included. In the table there are 150,000 to 190,000 clones, under 85% of which are singletons. The sample taken for sequencing was peripheral blood. These receptors came from a woman over 75 with acute or convalescent COVID-19.

This sequence joins TRBV27 and TRBJ2-7, with D unclear. CDR1 and CDR2 from the germline V gene are MNHEY and SMNVEV (reference sequence). The CDR3 runs 13 residues. V lost 7 bases to trimming and J lost 1 base, with 11 bases between them. CDR3 nucleotide sequence: TGTGCCAGCAAAGTGGCCGAATCCTACGAGCAGTACTTC. Protein product: CASKVAESYEQYF.

The V call is TRBV29-1, the J call TRBJ1-4; TRBD1 matches at 7 bases. Germline trimming cut 4 bases from V and 8 bases from J; bases unmatched to any gene: 13. This CDR3 has 15 amino acids. Per the germline V gene, CDR1 is SQVTM and CDR2 is ANQGSEA. The CDR3, as DNA: TGCAGCGTTGGCCAGGGGGATAGAGGAAGGGAAAAACTGTTTTTT. Protein product: CSVGQGDRGREKLFF.

A remark on this clone: The junction shows a germline mismatch at one end, possibly a read error. Other DNA sequences in this sample translate to the same CDR3. The V and J genes are TRBV5-1 and TRBJ2-2, with D tentatively TRBD1 (6 bases). Per the germline V gene, CDR1 is SGHRS and CDR2 is YFSETQ. This CDR3 contains 14 residues. CDR3 DNA sequence: TGCGCCAGCAGCTTAGGACAGCTCACCGGGGAACTGTTTTTT. This gives the protein CASSLGQLTGELFF. The full variable domain, in which reference TRBV5-1 and TRBJ2-2 provide the parts outside the CDR3, is KAGVTQTPRYLIKTRGQQVTLSCSPISGHRSVSWYQQTPGQGLQFLFEYFSETQRNKGNFPGRFSGRQFSNSRSEMNVSTLELGDSALYLCASSLGQLTGELFFGEGSRLTVL.

In this sample, this clone turned up once. CDR3 nucleotide sequence: TGTGCCAGCAGCCCCGGGGTTCTAGTTGAAGCTTTCTTT. Its translation is CASSPGVLVEAFF. The chain has TRBV9 and TRBJ1-1; no clear D gene. Looked up from germline, CDR1 is SGDLS and CDR2 is YYNGEE. This CDR3 region has 13 residues. V shed 4 bases and J shed 7 bases, with 14 bases lying between them.

This chain uses TRBV7-3 with TRBJ2-1; D not resolved. The CDR3 length is 15 residues. The ends were cut back, 1 base at V and 2 bases at J, with 9 bases in the middle. Germline V gives CDR1 SGHTA, CDR2 FQGTGA. CDR3 in DNA: TGTGCCAGCAGCTTAAATAGTTTTACCTACAATGAGCAGTTCTTC. It codes for CASSLNSFTYNEQFF. Together with reference TRBV7-3 and TRBJ2-1, the CDR3 gives the full variable domain: GAGVSQTPSNKVTEKGKYVELRCDPISGHTALYWYRQSLGQGPEFLIYFQGTGAADDSGLPNDRFFAVRPEGSVSTLKIQRTERGDSAVYLCASSLNSFTYNEQFFGPGTRLTVL.

The chain has TRBV5-8 and TRBJ2-2; possible D gene TRBD1, 6 bases. Trimming cost V 0 bases and J 4 bases, with 10 bases left between them. This CDR3 comprises 15 residues. The germline gives CDR1 SGHTS, CDR2 YDEGEE. The DNA of the CDR3 is TGTGCCAGCAGCTTGGGTTCAGGGGTCACCGGGGAGCTGTTTTTT. This sequence encodes CASSLGSGVTGELFF.

V gene TRBV6-2 or TRBV6-3 combines with J gene TRBJ1-2; 7 bases are shared with TRBD1. J gave up 8 bases and V 5 bases, and 11 bases lay outside the gene matches. The CDR3 consists of 14 residues. Germline V CDR1 and CDR2: MNHEY, SVGEGT. CDR3 DNA sequence: TGTGCCAGCAGTAAAGTTCTGACAGGGCAAGGCTACACCTTC. Translated: CASSKVLTGQGYTF.

J is TRBJ2-1 and V is TRBV2; the D is unclear. The CDR3 consists of 11 residues. CDR1 is SNHLY and CDR2 is FYNNEI in the germline V gene. Trimming removed 3 bases from V and 10 bases from J, with 7 bases in between. The CDR3 sequence is CASSEATEQFF. The DNA for the CDR3 is TGTGCCAGCAGTGAGGCCACGGAGCAGTTCTTC.

This clone was recorded only once. The gene calls are TRBV12-3 or TRBV12-4 and TRBJ2-5; a possible D gene is TRBD2 (6 bases). V lost 7 bases and J lost 4, with 13 bases in between. This CDR3 comprises 13 residues. CDR3 coding DNA: TGTGCCAGCACCCGTGGGGGAGGAGAGACCCAGTACTTC. Protein product: CASTRGGGETQYF.

The rearrangement links TRBV12-1 to TRBJ1-5; TRBD1, as called in the table, went unchecked against the DNA. TRBV12-1 is classified as a pseudogene. This CDR3 comprises 15 residues. In DNA, the CDR3 is TGTGCCAGCAGCTTTGGTCGACAGAGAAATCAGCCCCAGCATTTT. Its protein is CASSFGRQRNQPQHF.

A word on this clone: The sample carries other DNA sequences with the same CDR3. This chain joins TRBV2 and TRBJ2-5, with 7 bases lining up with TRBD2. V lost 5 bases, J lost 2 bases, and 8 bases stayed unmatched. Germline V gives CDR1 SNHLY, CDR2 FYNNEI. This CDR3 region has 15 residues. For the CDR3, the DNA is TGTGCCAGCAGTTCAACTAGCGCGACACAAGAGACCCAGTACTTC. Its translation: CASSSTSATQETQYF.

The rearrangement links TRBV11-1 to TRBJ1-1; 7 nucleotides match TRBD1. The V segment lost 3 bases and the J segment 2 bases; nucleotides outside the gene matches: 6. The CDR3 length is 15 residues. Germline CDR1 SGHAT, CDR2 FQDESV (reference sequence). CDR3 protein: CASSLFEGANTEAFF. The CDR3 bases are TGTGCCAGCAGCTTGTTCGAGGGGGCCAACACTGAAGCTTTCTTT.

V is TRBV6-5 and J is TRBJ1-4; tentative D call: TRBD1 (5 bases). Trimming took 0 bases from V and 8 from J, leaving 13 bases between them. This CDR3 is built from 15 residues. Germline V lookup: CDR1 MNHEY, CDR2 SVGAGI. The CDR3 sequence: CASSYSMGGGEKLFF. CDR3 in DNA: TGTGCCAGCAGTTACTCAATGGGGGGAGGGGAAAAACTGTTTTTT.